This TCR beta chain was documented in a study of blood T cell repertoires in COVID-19. Overall study context: COVID-19 samples collected from the United States, Italy and Spain covered acute and convalescent phases. From T cells, B-cell-depleted T cells, or PBMCs came the material, which was cDNA or gDNA.

The V and J ends lost 5 bases and 8 bases, in that order; junction bases with no gene match: 5. From germline, CDR1 is KGHSH and CDR2 LQKENI. The CDR3 spans 12 residues. Per the study methods: It was from reference gene primer amplification that nucleated cell counts were estimated. Profiling relied on immunoSEQ multiplex PCR, and the TCRdb table lists in-frame clones only, not all of them. V and J calls and clone size are given by that table; D and trimming were obtained from the DNA. The repertoire has 250,000 to 350,000 clones, around 90% of them found once; the top ten carry approximately 2.2%. Sequenced material: peripheral blood. The rearrangement links TRBV18 to TRBJ1-2, with 7 bases fitting TRBD1. The origin of this receptor is a man younger than 35 with active or convalescent COVID-19. The CDR3 DNA is TGTGCCAGCTCAACGACAGGGAACGGCTACACCTTC. Protein: CASSTTGNGYTF.